This TCR beta chain was captured in a study of T cell responses to AZD1222 COVID-19 vaccine. TCRdb keeps only in-frame clones here, not all; method: immunoSEQ multiplex PCR. The table records 120,000 or so clones, roughly 88% of them present only once. Whole-study results and caveats: Spike-specific TCR breadth rose after two AZD1222 doses, and depth rose as well. Repertoire samples came only from after the peak T cell response. Nearly half of unique spike-specific TCRs reportedly avoided B.1.351 and B.1.1.7 mutated regions. There were mostly white British donors and more females than males, and clonal diversity was possibly underestimated.

Remarks on this clone: Its antigen is not known.

The sequenced sample was peripheral blood, obtained on day 0 of AZD1222 vaccination. This sequence was found in an adult in good health.

The CDR3 DNA follows: TGCGCCAGCAGCCTCGCTAGCGGCCAAGAGACCCAGTACTTC. Amino acid sequence: CASSLASGQETQYF. The rearrangement uses TRBV5-1 and TRBJ2-5; 7 nucleotides match TRBD2. Looked up from germline, CDR1 is SGHRS and CDR2 is YFSETQ. The CDR3 length is 14 residues. V lost 4 bases and J lost 1; bases outside the gene matches: 4.